The T cell receptor (beta chain) described here comes from a study of blood T cell repertoires in COVID-19. Looking at the study overall: Researchers got acute and convalescent COVID-19 samples from the United States, Italy and Spain. T cells, B-cell-depleted T cells, or PBMCs provided the cDNA or gDNA that served as material.

Per the study methods: Estimation of nucleated cell counts was performed using reference gene primer amplification. Sequencing used immunoSEQ multiplex PCR; TCRdb keeps in-frame clones, though not all of them. V and J calls and clone size are those listed in that table; D and trimming were worked out from the DNA. The table includes 90,000 to 110,000 clones, 75% to 90% detected once. V gave up 7 bases and J gave up 0 bases; unmatched junction bases: 9. CDR3 length equals 16 residues. Germline V gene data show CDR1 as MNHEY and CDR2 as SMNVEV (reference sequence). This receptor was obtained from a woman in her 50s with acute or convalescent COVID-19. Sequenced material: peripheral blood. J is TRBJ1-2 and V is TRBV27, with 9 bases fitting TRBD1. The CDR3 coding sequence is TGTGCCAGCACTGGGGGGACAGGGCGAGCTAACTATGGCTACACCTTC. Its protein product is CASTGGTGRANYGYTF.